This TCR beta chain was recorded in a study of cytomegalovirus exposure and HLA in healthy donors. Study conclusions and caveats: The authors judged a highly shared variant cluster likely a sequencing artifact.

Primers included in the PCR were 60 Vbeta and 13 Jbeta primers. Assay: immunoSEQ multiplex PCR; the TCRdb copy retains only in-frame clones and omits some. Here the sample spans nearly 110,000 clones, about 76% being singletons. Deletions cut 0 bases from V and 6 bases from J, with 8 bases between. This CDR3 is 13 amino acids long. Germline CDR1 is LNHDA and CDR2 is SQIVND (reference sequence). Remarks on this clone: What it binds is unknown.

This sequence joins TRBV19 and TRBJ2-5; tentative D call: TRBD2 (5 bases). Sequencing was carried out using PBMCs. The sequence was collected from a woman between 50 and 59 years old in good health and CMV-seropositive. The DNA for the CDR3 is TGTGCCAGTAGTATAGACGGGGTCCAGACCCAGTACTTC. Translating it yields CASSIDGVQTQYF.